Listed below are T cell receptor beta chains from one sample, sequenced in a study of vaccination and CD4 T cells after COVID-19. No antigen has been assigned to these receptors. Using its own MiXCR run on the PCR reads, TCRdb lists one record per CDR3 protein. The table includes some 19,000 distinct CDR3 sequences, more than 40% detected once. The sample taken for sequencing was CD4+ T cells from blood, cultured in vitro. These TCRs come from a human donor who had recovered from COVID-19. The CDR3 runs from the conserved cysteine through the conserved F or W. A D gene is named only where the DNA matches it firmly. Expanded clones get a size class; other rows say once, few or many, or leave the size out.

v_gene	abundance	d_gene	j_gene	CDR3nt	CDR3aa
TRBV19	.	.	TRBJ2-6	TGTGCCAGTAGTATTTTGAGGCAGACCTCTGGGGCCAACGTCCTGACTTTC	CASSILRQTSGANVLTF
TRBV7-9	few	.	TRBJ1-1	TGTGCCAGCAGCTCCTCCCGACCCTTGAACACTGAAGCTTTCTTT	CASSSSRPLNTEAFF
TRBV7-2	few	.	TRBJ2-1	TGTGCCAGCAGCCTAAGCGGCGTACCCAATGAGCAGTTCTTC	CASSLSGVPNEQFF
TRBV7-2	few	.	TRBJ2-5	TGTGCCAGCAGCTTACACGGCGGCCAAGAGACCCAGTACTTC	CASSLHGGQETQYF
TRBV29-1	few	.	TRBJ1-1	TGCAGCGCCCCATCGGGGGGAGGAACTGAAGCTTTCTTT	CSAPSGGGTEAFF
TRBV7-9	few	.	TRBJ1-1	TGTGCCAGCAGCTTACAGGAGAAGAACACTGAAGCTTTCTTT	CASSLQEKNTEAFF
TRBV20-1	.	.	TRBJ2-4	TGCAGTGCTAGAGAGGGCGCAGACATTCAGTACTTC	CSAREGADIQYF
TRBV2	.	.	TRBJ1-6	TGTGCCAGCACCCGGACTGACTCCTATAATTCACCCCTCCACTTT	CASTRTDSYNSPLHF
TRBV7-2	.	.	TRBJ2-3	TGTGCCAGCAGCCCCAAAGCGGAATCAGATACGCAGTATTTT	CASSPKAESDTQYF
TRBV2	few	TRBD1	TRBJ2-6	TGTGCCAGGGGACAGGGGACTCGTGGGGCCAACGTCCTGACTTTC	CARGQGTRGANVLTF
TRBV6-5	.	TRBD1	TRBJ1-2	TGTGCCAGCAGTTACAGGGGGACAGGACGATATGGCTACACCTTC	CASSYRGTGRYGYTF
TRBV5-6	.	.	TRBJ1-6	TGTGCCAGCAGTATGGGGACATCGGATTCACCCCTCCACTTT	CASSMGTSDSPLHF
TRBV5-1	.	TRBD1	TRBJ2-7	TGCGCCAGCACCCTCCGGCCGACCGGGACAGGCTCCTACGAGCAGTACTTC	CASTLRPTGTGSYEQYF
TRBV30	.	TRBD1	TRBJ1-5	TGTGCCTGGAGCGCACAGGGGGCTAGGCAGCCCCAGCATTTT	CAWSAQGARQPQHF
TRBV11-2	.	.	TRBJ2-3	TGCGCCAGCAGCCACCCCCAGGATACGCAGTATTTT	CASSHPQDTQYF
TRBV2	.	.	TRBJ1-5	TGTGCCACCGGAGGCATGGATCAGCCCCAGCATTTT	CATGGMDQPQHF
TRBV9	.	.	TRBJ1-5	TGTGCCAGCAGCGTAGGGGTGGGTGACAATCAGCCCCAGCATTTT	CASSVGVGDNQPQHF
TRBV6-1	.	TRBD2	TRBJ2-2	TGTGCCAGCAGTGAAGCTTCGGGGGGGACCGGGGAGCTGTTTTTT	CASSEASGGTGELFF
TRBV25-1	.	TRBD2	TRBJ2-7	TGTGCCAGCGGGGGGGAGTATTCCTACGAGCAGTACTTC	CASGGEYSYEQYF
TRBV11-2	few	TRBD1	TRBJ1-2	TGTGCCAGCAGCCCCAGACAGGGGGCCTACTATGGCTACACCTTC	CASSPRQGAYYGYTF
TRBV6-1	few	.	TRBJ1-5	TGTGCCAGCAGTGGGAATCAGCCCCAGCATTTT	CASSGNQPQHF
TRBV2	.	.	TRBJ2-7	TGTGCCAGCAGTCAGGCTCCCAAGTACGAGCAGTACTTC	CASSQAPKYEQYF
TRBV5-3	few	.	TRBJ2-7	TGTGCCAGCAGCTTGGTGGGCAGGGCCTACGAGCAGTACTTC	CASSLVGRAYEQYF
TRBV11-3	.	.	TRBJ1-1	TGTGCCAGCAGCTTAGCTTTTGGGGCCGGGAACACTGAAGCTTTCTTT	CASSLAFGAGNTEAFF
TRBV20-1	.	TRBD2	TRBJ2-5	TGCAGTGCTTCTAAAGGACTAGCGGAGTACCAAGAGACCCAGTACTTC	CSASKGLAEYQETQYF
TRBV30	.	.	TRBJ2-7	TGTGCCTGGAGCCCCGAGGGCGGAAAACTCTACGAGCAGTACTTC	CAWSPEGGKLYEQYF
TRBV2	.	.	TRBJ1-1	TGTGCCAGTTCCTTGGGGACTGAAGCTTTCTTT	CASSLGTEAFF
TRBV6-5	.	.	TRBJ2-7	TGTGCCAGCAGTTACAGGGCGGCCTACGAGCAGTACTTC	CASSYRAAYEQYF
TRBV3-1	.	.	TRBJ1-2	TGTGCCAGCAGCACCCGCCGGGACCCCTATGGCTACACCTTC	CASSTRRDPYGYTF
TRBV6-5	.	.	TRBJ2-7	TGTGCCAGCAGTTACTACAGTGGGGTCTACGAGCAGTACTTC	CASSYYSGVYEQYF
TRBV7-2	.	TRBD2	TRBJ2-1	TGTGCCAGCACCTCGAGCCCCACACTAGCGGGAGGATTGGAGCAGTTCTTC	CASTSSPTLAGGLEQFF
TRBV6-2/TRBV6-3	.	.	TRBJ2-7	TGTGCCAGCAGTTACTCTGGCAGCAGCTCCTACGAGCAGTACTTC	CASSYSGSSSYEQYF
TRBV6-1	few	.	TRBJ1-2	TGTGCCAGCAGTGAAACCACTTATGGCTACACCTTC	CASSETTYGYTF
TRBV5-1	.	TRBD1	TRBJ1-1	TGCGCCAGCAGCCTGGGACAGGGAGGGATGAACACTGAAGCTTTCTTT	CASSLGQGGMNTEAFF